These 3 T cell receptor beta chains were sequenced from one sample in a study of CD8+CD57+ T cells in acquired aplastic anemia. The template used for profiling TCR beta VDJ and CDR3 was genomic DNA. In TCRdb, the reads were re-called with MiXCR into one record per CDR3 protein. The sample gives hundreds of thousands of distinct CDR3 sequences, around 72% of which show up once; 3% to 4.5% is in the top ten. Material for sequencing was sorted CD4+, CD8+, or CD8+CD57+ T cells (not recorded which) from PBMCs. Every receptor here comes from a human donor in good health, serving as a control.

This chain connects TRBV20-1 to TRBJ1-5, with D unresolved. The germline V gene has CDR1 DFQATT and CDR2 SNEGSKA (reference sequence). The CDR3 has 17 residues. V shed 3 bases and J shed 5 bases, with 23 bases lying between them. DNA for the CDR3: TGCAGTGCTAGGAGGGTCCCAGGTCAGTCCATCTATCAGCCCCAGCATTTT. This codes for CSARRVPGQSIYQPQHF.

The V gene is TRBV9, the J gene TRBJ1-4; a possible D gene is TRBD1 (5 bases). Trimming took 5 bases from V and 7 from J, leaving 18 bases between them. The CDR3 sequence is 15 residues long. Per germline, CDR1 SGDLS and CDR2 YYNGEE. The CDR3 DNA is TGTGCCAGCAGGATCCGCAACAACACAGGTGAAAAACTGTTTTTT. Amino acid sequence: CASRIRNNTGEKLFF.

This clonotype appeared many times. The chain couples TRBV7-8 to TRBJ1-4; D not certain. Germline assignment: CDR1 SGHVS and CDR2 FQNEAQ. Trimming took 1 base from V and 1 from J, leaving 7 bases between them. The CDR3 is 15 residues long. The CDR3 nucleotides are TGTGCCAGCAGCTTAGATCGGGGAACTAATGAAAAACTGTTTTTT. Encoded protein: CASSLDRGTNEKLFF. Based on the CDR3 plus reference TRBV7-8 and TRBJ1-4, the full variable domain is GAGVSQSPRYKVAKRGQDVALRCDPISGHVSLFWYQQALGQGPEFLTYFQNEAQLDKSGLPSDRFFAERPEGSVSTLKIQRTQQEDSAVYLCASSLDRGTNEKLFFGSGTQLSVL.